The rows below give T cell receptor beta chains drawn from one sample of a study of blood T cells in healthy people across ages. TCRdb analysed the 5' RACE reads with MiXCR anew, one entry per CDR3 protein. The sample lists roughly 700,000 distinct CDR3 sequences; roughly 32% were seen once. The sequenced sample consisted of blood. These TCRs come from a woman older than 75 in good health. The conserved cysteine and the conserved F or W are not part of the CDR3 here.

J: TRBJ2-3
V: TRBV12-3/TRBV12-4
CDR3: ASSLGASADTQY

J: TRBJ2-5
V: TRBV5-1
CDR3: ASSFSGRGGLETQY

J: TRBJ2-1
V: TRBV9
CDR3: ASSSAGGNNEQF

J: TRBJ1-1
V: TRBV5-1
CDR3: ASSGLAPTEAF

J: TRBJ2-2
V: TRBV29-1
CDR3: SVDRGNTGELF

J: TRBJ1-2
V: TRBV25-1
CDR3: ASSRGFDGYT

J: TRBJ2-7
V: TRBV2
CDR3: ASRVYGYEQY

J: TRBJ2-3
V: TRBV20-1
CDR3: SARVVTTGVSTDTQY

J: TRBJ1-2
V: TRBV7-9
CDR3: ASSPYEAANYGYT

J: TRBJ1-5
V: TRBV20-1
CDR3: SATPGQLQH

J: TRBJ2-1
V: TRBV7-2
CDR3: ASSQTGQF

J: TRBJ2-3
V: TRBV7-9
CDR3: ASSPGQGLTDTQY

J: TRBJ1-5
V: TRBV10-3
CDR3: AITDREDQPQH

J: TRBJ2-7
V: TRBV29-1
CDR3: SVEGFGGYEQY

J: TRBJ1-1
V: TRBV7-2
CDR3: ASSDRLNTEAF

J: TRBJ1-5
V: TRBV4-1
CDR3: ASSQVEWCNQPQH

J: TRBJ2-1
V: TRBV7-2
CDR3: ASSLIVGVDEQF

J: TRBJ2-1
V: TRBV27
CDR3: ASSRTSGGFYNEQF

J: TRBJ1-6
V: TRBV11-2
CDR3: ASSWGRGSPLH

J: TRBJ2-3
V: TRBV12-3/TRBV12-4
CDR3: ASNPNRVDTQY

J: TRBJ1-5
V: TRBV30
CDR3: AWRNRQGLNQPQH

J: TRBJ2-1
V: TRBV3-1
CDR3: ASSQGLINEQF

J: TRBJ1-5
V: TRBV6-5
CDR3: ASSRDRNNQPQH

J: TRBJ2-5
V: TRBV7-2
CDR3: ASSQLAGGEQY

J: TRBJ2-3
V: TRBV6-4
CDR3: ASRPDRGPTDTQY

J: TRBJ1-2
V: TRBV20-1
CDR3: SARAYGYT

J: TRBJ1-1
V: TRBV12-5
CDR3: ASGLGGGITEAF

J: TRBJ2-5
V: TRBV28
CDR3: ASSFSQRETQY

J: TRBJ2-1
V: TRBV11-2
CDR3: ASSLEPANEQF

J: TRBJ2-3
V: TRBV7-9
CDR3: ASRGTSGGARDTQY

J: TRBJ1-3
V: TRBV10-3
CDR3: AISARANSGNTIY

J: TRBJ1-6
V: TRBV6-5
CDR3: ASSGTGSLLH

J: TRBJ2-3
V: TRBV7-2
CDR3: ASSLGAGGRGDTQY

J: TRBJ2-3
V: TRBV29-1
CDR3: STLWAGVDTQY

J: TRBJ1-2
V: TRBV12-3/TRBV12-4
CDR3: ASTSDRGGNYGYT

J: TRBJ2-3
V: TRBV21-1
CDR3: ASQRLAAPGGTDTQY

J: .
V: TRBV6-5
CDR3: ASSYSRMPGQSTETQY

J: .
V: TRBV11-2
CDR3: ASSFGLAGIPSEQY

J: TRBJ1-1
V: TRBV10-3
CDR3: AIRRTSGNTEAF

J: TRBJ1-1
V: TRBV3-1
CDR3: ASSQGFRGGEAF

J: TRBJ1-2
V: TRBV20-1
CDR3: SAPRGGGLWGYT

J: TRBJ2-1
V: TRBV20-1
CDR3: SARGLAVDNEQF

J: TRBJ2-3
V: TRBV20-1
CDR3: SARDSLAGGTDTQY

J: TRBJ2-7
V: TRBV28
CDR3: ASLTVSYEQY

J: TRBJ1-1
V: TRBV6-6
CDR3: ASSYKNTEAF

J: TRBJ1-2
V: TRBV6-2/TRBV6-3
CDR3: ASSYGLGYT

J: TRBJ2-1
V: TRBV9
CDR3: ASSVATDPRPGEQF

J: TRBJ1-6
V: TRBV3-1
CDR3: ASSQEGTGRSPLH

J: TRBJ2-5
V: TRBV5-1
CDR3: ASQRDTQETQY

J: TRBJ2-5
V: TRBV10-3
CDR3: AAGLGGAVETQY

J: TRBJ2-5
V: TRBV2
CDR3: ASGGGVQETQY

J: TRBJ2-7
V: TRBV20-1
CDR3: SASTPGQGNEQY

J: TRBJ2-1
V: TRBV9
CDR3: ASSPRPGGSGYNEQF

J: TRBJ1-2
V: TRBV6-6
CDR3: ASRDPGLSYGYT

J: TRBJ1-4
V: TRBV7-9
CDR3: ASSPSRQLNEKLF

J: TRBJ1-1
V: TRBV6-1
CDR3: ASSETGVNTEAF

J: TRBJ2-1
V: TRBV7-2
CDR3: ASSYDSHEQF